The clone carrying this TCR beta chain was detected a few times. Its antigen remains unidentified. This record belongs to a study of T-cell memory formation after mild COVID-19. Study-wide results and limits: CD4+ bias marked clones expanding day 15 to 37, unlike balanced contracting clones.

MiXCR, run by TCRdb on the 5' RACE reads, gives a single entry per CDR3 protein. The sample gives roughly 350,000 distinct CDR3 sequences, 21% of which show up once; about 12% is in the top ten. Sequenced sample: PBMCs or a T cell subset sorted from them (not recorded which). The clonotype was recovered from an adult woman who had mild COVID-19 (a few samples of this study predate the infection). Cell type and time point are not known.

The CDR3 is CASSRAGRASQETQYF. As DNA, the CDR3 is TGCGCCAGCAGCCGAGCGGGGAGGGCTTCCCAAGAGACCCAGTACTTC. This rearrangement joins TRBV4-3 to TRBJ2-5; 7 nucleotides align to TRBD2. CDR3 length: 16 amino acids. Germline CDR1 LGHNA, CDR2 YSLEER. After removal of 4 bases from V and 1 base from J, the junction contained 9 bases not matched to a gene.